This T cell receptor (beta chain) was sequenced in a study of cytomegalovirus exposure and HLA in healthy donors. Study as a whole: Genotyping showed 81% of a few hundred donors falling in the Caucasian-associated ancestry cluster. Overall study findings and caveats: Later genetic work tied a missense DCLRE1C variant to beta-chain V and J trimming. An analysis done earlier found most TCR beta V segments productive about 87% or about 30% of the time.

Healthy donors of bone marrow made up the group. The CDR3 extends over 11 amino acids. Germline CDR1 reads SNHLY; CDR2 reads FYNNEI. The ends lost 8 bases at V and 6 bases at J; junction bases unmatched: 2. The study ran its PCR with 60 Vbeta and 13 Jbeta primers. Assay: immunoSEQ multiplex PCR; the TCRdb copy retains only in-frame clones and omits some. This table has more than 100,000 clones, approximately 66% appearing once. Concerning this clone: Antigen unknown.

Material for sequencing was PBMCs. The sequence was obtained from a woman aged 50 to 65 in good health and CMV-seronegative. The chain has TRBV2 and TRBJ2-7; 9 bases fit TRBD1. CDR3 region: CASGQGLEQYF. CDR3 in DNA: TGTGCCAGCGGACAGGGGCTCGAGCAGTACTTC.